This T cell receptor beta chain emerged from a study of cytomegalovirus exposure and HLA in healthy donors. Those who donated were healthy bone marrow donors. Broader study findings: As a later analysis revealed, the rate of TCR association differed by HLA locus, with DRB1 most and HLA-C fewest. Researchers had no immune exposure information except CMV serostatus available.

It was with 60 Vbeta and 13 Jbeta primers that the PCR ran. Only in-frame clones appear in the TCRdb table, and some are missing; sequencing was by immunoSEQ multiplex PCR. Of roughly 250,000 clones in the sample, under 90% are singletons; the top ten hold about 0.3%. Regarding this clone: No antigen is known for it.

Trimming took 2 bases from V and 1 from J, leaving 7 bases between them. Germline loops: CDR1 SGHAT, CDR2 FQNNGV. The CDR3 runs 14 residues. This rearrangement joins TRBV11-2 to TRBJ2-3; no firm D call. The clonotype was recovered from a girl aged 2 to 10 in good health and CMV-seronegative. The sample was PBMCs. CDR3 DNA: TGTGCCAGCAGCTTACAGACTGGCACAGATACGCAGTATTTT. Translated: CASSLQTGTDTQYF.